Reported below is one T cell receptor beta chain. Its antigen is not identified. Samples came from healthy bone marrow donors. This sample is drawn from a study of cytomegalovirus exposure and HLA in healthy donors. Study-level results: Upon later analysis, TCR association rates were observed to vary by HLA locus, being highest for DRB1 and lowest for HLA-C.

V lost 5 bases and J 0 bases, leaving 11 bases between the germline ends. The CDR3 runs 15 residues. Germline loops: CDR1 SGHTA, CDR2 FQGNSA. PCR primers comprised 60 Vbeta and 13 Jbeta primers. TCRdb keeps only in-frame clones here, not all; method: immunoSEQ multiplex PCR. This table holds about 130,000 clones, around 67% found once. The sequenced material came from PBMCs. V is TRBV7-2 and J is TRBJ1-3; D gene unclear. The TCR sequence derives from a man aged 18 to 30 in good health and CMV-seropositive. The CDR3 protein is CASSPRGTSGNTIYF. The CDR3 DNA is TGTGCCAGCAGCCCCCGGGGAACCTCTGGAAACACCATATATTTT.